One sample yielded the 16 T cell receptor beta chains listed below, sequenced in a study of blood T cell repertoires in COVID-19. TCRdb's table, derived via immunoSEQ multiplex PCR, lists solely in-frame clones and lacks some. This table holds around 280,000 clones, nearly 90% found once. The sample consisted of PBMCs or T cells enriched from blood (not recorded which). Receptor source: a woman in her late teens or twenties with acute COVID-19.

This rearrangement joins TRBV3-1 (or the pseudogene TRBV3-2) to TRBJ2-3, with 10 bases fitting TRBD2. The CDR3 has 19 amino acids. The trim removed 4 bases at V and 0 bases at J, leaving 13 bases unmatched. Germline V gene sequence: CDR1 LGHDT, CDR2 YNNKEL (reference sequence). The CDR3, as DNA: TGTGCCAGCAGCCTTAGACTAGCGGGTCCCCAGACTAGCACAGATACGCAGTATTTT. Encoded protein: CASSLRLAGPQTSTDTQYF.

This rearrangement joins TRBV11-3 to TRBJ2-5; 7 nucleotides align to TRBD1. The CDR3 extends over 15 amino acids. V dropped 6 bases and J dropped 4; count of bases not matched to a gene: 11. Germline V gene lookup returns CDR1 SGHNT and CDR2 YENEEA. The CDR3 region has the DNA TGTGCCAGCAGTGACGGACAGGTCGGAAGAGAGACCCAGTACTTC. As protein: CASSDGQVGRETQYF. Variable domain in full (rest from reference TRBV11-3 and TRBJ2-5): EAGVVQSPRYKIIEKKQPVAFWCNPISGHNTLYWYLQNLGQGPELLIRYENEEAVDDSQLPKDRFSAERLKGVDSTLKIQPAELGDSAVYLCASSDGQVGRETQYFGPGTRLLVL.

The genes are TRBV6-2 or TRBV6-3 and TRBJ1-5, with D perhaps matching TRBD1 (6 bases). V was pared by 2 bases and J by 7 bases, with 18 bases between. The germline V gene encodes CDR1 MNHEY and CDR2 SVGEGT. The CDR3 loop spans 16 amino acids. The CDR3 sequence is CASSYGKTGYGQPQHF. The CDR3 nucleotides are TGTGCCAGCAGTTACGGAAAAACAGGGTACGGGCAGCCCCAGCATTTT.

The CDR3 DNA reads as TGTGCCAGCAGCCCGGGGCGGGAGGGGTATAATGAGCAGTTCTTC. Its protein product is CASSPGREGYNEQFF. The chain uses TRBV27 and TRBJ2-1; 9 bases are shared with TRBD2. Germline CDR1 reads MNHEY; CDR2 reads SMNVEV (reference sequence). The CDR3 length is 15 residues. Unmatched junction bases numbered 10, after V lost 6 bases and J lost 7 bases.

The rearrangement links TRBV27 to TRBJ2-5; TRBD1 aligns across 12 bases. Germline loops: CDR1 MNHEY, CDR2 SMNVEV (reference sequence). This CDR3 spans 15 amino acids. With V trimmed by 5 bases and J by 5 bases, 6 bases remained unmatched. The CDR3 loop is CASSPGTGGAETQYF. In DNA form, the CDR3 reads TGTGCCAGCAGTCCCGGGACAGGGGGCGCGGAGACCCAGTACTTC.

The chain recombines TRBV15 with TRBJ2-5, with 13 nucleotides matching TRBD2. V lost 5 bases to trimming and J lost 1 base; unmatched junction nucleotides: 4. Germline V gives CDR1 LNHNV, CDR2 YYDKDF (reference sequence). This CDR3 has 16 residues. The CDR3 protein is CATSGGLAGVQETQYF. The CDR3 nucleotides are TGTGCCACCAGCGGCGGACTAGCGGGAGTCCAAGAGACCCAGTACTTC.

CDR3 sequence: CASSETSGSADTQYF. DNA for the CDR3: TGTGCCAGCAGTGAGACTAGCGGGAGTGCAGATACGCAGTATTTT. The chain joins TRBV6-4 to TRBJ2-3, with 12 bases that match TRBD2. CDR1 MRHNA and CDR2 SNTAGT come from the germline V gene. CDR3 length: 15 amino acids. The V and J ends lost 3 bases and 4 bases, in that order; junction bases with no gene match: 2.

The count of this clone is one. V usage is TRBV6-5 and J usage is TRBJ1-4; unclear D gene. Germline V lookup: CDR1 MNHEY, CDR2 SVGAGI. V lost 6 bases and J lost 8, with 16 bases in between. The CDR3 contains 14 residues. Written as DNA, the CDR3 is TGTGCCAGCAGCCTACGTACGTCGGGGGAAAAACTGTTTTTT. This sequence encodes CASSLRTSGEKLFF.

The rearrangement links TRBV11-1 to TRBJ1-1, with a weak D call TRBD1 (5 bases). The CDR3 is 15 amino acids. CDR1 is SGHAT, CDR2 FQDESV, per germline (reference sequence). V lost 0 bases to trimming and J lost 6 bases, with 14 bases between them. The CDR3 is CASSLAQPGEAEAFF. The CDR3 region has the DNA TGTGCCAGCAGCTTAGCTCAGCCGGGGGAAGCTGAAGCTTTCTTT.

The chain uses TRBV10-3 and TRBJ2-2; no definite D call. This CDR3 comprises 17 residues. Germline loops: CDR1 ENHRY, CDR2 SYGVKD. V lost 8 bases to trimming and J lost 0 bases, with 19 bases between them. The CDR3 here is CAIGLVRPPANTGELFF. The CDR3 coding sequence is TGTGCCATCGGCCTCGTCAGGCCCCCCGCGAACACCGGGGAGCTGTTTTTT.

The chain has TRBV5-4 and TRBJ2-7, with TRBD2 matching over 9 bases. The CDR3 has 15 residues. Trimming removed 1 base from V and 0 bases from J; junction bases left unmatched: 2. CDR1 is SGHNT, CDR2 YYREEE, per germline (reference sequence). The CDR3 coding sequence is TGTGCCAGCAGCTTGAAAGCGGGAGGCTCCTACGAGCAGTACTTC. It is translated as CASSLKAGGSYEQYF.

This rearrangement joins TRBV7-2 to TRBJ1-5, with D possibly being TRBD1 (5 bases). Germline CDR1 SGHTA, CDR2 FQGNSA. Trimming took off 2 bases at V and 2 bases at J, with 10 bases between the two ends. The CDR3 sequence is 15 residues long. Written as DNA, the CDR3 is TGTGCCAGCAGCTTAAGGGGAAGCGGCAATCAGCCCCAGCATTTT. It translates to CASSLRGSGNQPQHF.

The chain is built from TRBV4-2 and TRBJ2-7; D may be TRBD2 (7 bases). CDR3 size: 15 residues. From germline, CDR1 is LGHNA and CDR2 YNFKEQ. V shed 0 bases and J shed 3 bases, with 12 bases lying between them. This CDR3 is CASSQDGGGLYEQYF. CDR3 sequence (DNA): TGTGCCAGCAGCCAAGATGGGGGGGGGCTCTACGAGCAGTACTTC.

This clone was found once. The CDR3 protein is CASSLTAEGTNEQFF. For the CDR3, the DNA is TGTGCCAGCAGCTTAACAGCGGAAGGGACAAATGAGCAGTTCTTC. The genes are TRBV7-3 and TRBJ2-1; weak D call: TRBD1 (6 bases). This CDR3 has 15 amino acids. From germline, CDR1 is SGHTA and CDR2 FQGTGA. Trimming pared 0 bases from V and 7 bases from J, leaving 13 bases between.

This chain uses TRBV5-1 with TRBJ1-4; TRBD1 agrees at 9 bases. The germline CDR1 and CDR2 sequences are SGHRS and YFSETQ. The J segment lost 8 bases and the V segment lost 2 bases, leaving 4 bases of the junction unmatched. This CDR3 has 14 amino acids. The CDR3 sequence: CASSLQGAGEKLFF. For the CDR3, the DNA is TGCGCCAGCAGCTTACAGGGGGCGGGAGAAAAACTGTTTTTT. Full variable domain (outside the CDR3, taken from reference TRBV5-1 and TRBJ1-4): KAGVTQTPRYLIKTRGQQVTLSCSPISGHRSVSWYQQTPGQGLQFLFEYFSETQRNKGNFPGRFSGRQFSNSRSEMNVSTLELGDSALYLCASSLQGAGEKLFFGSGTQLSVL.

This chain connects TRBV6-6 to TRBJ2-1; 8 bases are shared with TRBD2. Germline CDR1 and CDR2: MNHNY and SVGAGI (reference sequence). The V and J ends lost 5 bases and 0 bases, in that order; junction bases with no gene match: 12. The CDR3 has 18 residues. CDR3 amino acids: CASSPGGLDLFSYNEQFF. CDR3 sequence (DNA): TGTGCCAGCAGTCCGGGGGGACTAGACTTGTTCTCCTACAATGAGCAGTTCTTC.